The 18 T cell receptor beta chains given below trace back to one sample, sequenced in a study of cytomegalovirus exposure and HLA in healthy donors. TCRdb's table, derived via immunoSEQ multiplex PCR, lists solely in-frame clones and lacks some. This sample has around 300,000 clones, with about 90% found just once. Sequencing input: PBMCs. These receptors were collected from a woman in her twenties or thirties in good health and CMV-seropositive.

The gene calls are TRBV7-9 and TRBJ2-7, with D perhaps given as TRBD1 or TRBD2 (8 bases each). Trimming took off 5 bases at V and 0 bases at J, with 26 bases between the two ends. The V gene's germline CDR1 is SEHNR and CDR2 FQNEAQ (reference sequence). This CDR3 comprises 19 residues. CDR3 sequence reads: CASSPTGAIVTSASYEQYF. The CDR3 DNA reads as TGTGCCAGCAGCCCGACAGGGGCGATTGTGACTAGCGCCTCCTACGAGCAGTACTTC.

This rearrangement joins TRBV27 to TRBJ2-1; D gene unclear. CDR1 is MNHEY, CDR2 SMNVEV, per germline (reference sequence). This CDR3 spans 14 amino acids. V lost 6 bases to trimming and J lost 3 bases, with 12 bases between them. This chain's CDR3 is CASSRGSNYNEQFF. Written as DNA, the CDR3 is TGTGCCAGCAGCCGTGGCTCTAACTACAATGAGCAGTTCTTC.

The chain recombines TRBV2 with TRBJ2-5, with a tentative D call TRBD1 (6 bases). From germline, CDR1 is SNHLY and CDR2 FYNNEI. The V gene lost 11 bases and the J gene lost 6 bases, with 16 bases spanning the gap. CDR3 size: 12 residues. The CDR3 loop reads CASLGQTQTQYF. CDR3 nucleotide sequence: TGTGCCTCTCTAGGACAGACCCAGACCCAGTACTTC. The complete variable domain, with remaining parts taken from reference TRBV2 and TRBJ2-5, reads EPEVTQTPSHQVTQMGQEVILRCVPISNHLYFYWYRQILGQKVEFLVSFYNNEISEKSEIFDDQFSVERPDGSNFTLKIRSTKLEDSAMYFCASLGQTQTQYFGPGTRLLVL.

In its sample, this clone was seen once. The genes are TRBV29-1 and TRBJ2-7; D may be TRBD2 (5 bases). V lost 0 bases to trimming and J lost 2 bases, with 14 bases between them. The CDR3 loop spans 15 amino acids. Per the germline V gene, CDR1 is SQVTM and CDR2 is ANQGSEA. The CDR3 sequence is CSVEEERDIAYEQYF. In DNA form, the CDR3 reads TGCAGCGTTGAAGAAGAGAGGGATATAGCCTACGAGCAGTACTTC.

This clone occurred once. The rearrangement uses TRBV2 and TRBJ2-3, with 7 bases lining up with TRBD2. Trimming removed 4 bases from V and 1 base from J; junction bases left unmatched: 8. The CDR3 totals 16 residues. The germline V gene has CDR1 SNHLY and CDR2 FYNNEI. The CDR3 spells CASSGGSGLGTDTQYF. The CDR3 region has the DNA TGTGCCAGCAGTGGTGGTAGCGGGTTGGGCACAGATACGCAGTATTTT. The full variable domain, rest sourced from reference TRBV2 and TRBJ2-3, is EPEVTQTPSHQVTQMGQEVILRCVPISNHLYFYWYRQILGQKVEFLVSFYNNEISEKSEIFDDQFSVERPDGSNFTLKIRSTKLEDSAMYFCASSGGSGLGTDTQYFGPGTRLTVL.

This clone was found once. The V call is TRBV10-3, the J call TRBJ2-1; tentative D call: TRBD1 (5 bases). Germline assignment: CDR1 ENHRY and CDR2 SYGVKD. This CDR3 has 11 amino acids. Trimming left V 8 bases short and J 8 bases short, with 10 bases between. The CDR3 protein is CAIGRGDEQFF. Here the CDR3 DNA reads TGTGCCATCGGAAGGGGCGATGAGCAGTTCTTC.

This clone was counted once. The chain couples TRBV28 to TRBJ1-1; 9 bases are shared with TRBD1. V trimming: 5 bases; J trimming: 1 base; junction bases outside the gene matches: 11. Germline V lookup: CDR1 MDHEN, CDR2 SYDVKM. The CDR3 runs 17 residues. The CDR3 region has the DNA TGTGCCAGCAGTCCACCACAGGGGGCGGGGGCGAACACTGAAGCTTTCTTT. It encodes CASSPPQGAGANTEAFF.

The rearrangement joins TRBV4-1 to TRBJ1-2, with D unresolved. This CDR3 region has 14 residues. Trimming removed 3 bases from V and 5 bases from J, with 13 bases in between. Germline values: CDR1 MGHRA, CDR2 YSYEKL. CDR3 sequence (DNA): TGCGCCAGCAGCCATAGTGGCGGCCAATATGGCTACACCTTC. Translation gives CASSHSGGQYGYTF.

This chain links TRBV28 with TRBJ2-7; D is possibly TRBD1 (5 bases). CDR1 and CDR2 (germline): MDHEN, SYDVKM. This CDR3 spans 13 amino acids. V lost 6 bases and J lost 9, with 18 bases in between. This chain's CDR3 is CASSPGQYVGQYF. In DNA form, the CDR3 reads TGTGCCAGCAGCCCAGGGCAATATGTCGGGCAGTACTTC.

The rearrangement uses TRBV25-1 and TRBJ2-2; no reliable D call. Per germline, CDR1 MGHDK and CDR2 SYGVNS. The CDR3 covers 14 residues. Trimming took off 6 bases at V and 2 bases at J, with 10 bases between the two ends. CDR3 bases: TGTGCCAGCAGCCCGGGTCTAAACACCGGGGAGCTGTTTTTT. Amino acid sequence: CASSPGLNTGELFF.

The rearrangement links TRBV6-1 to TRBJ2-1; possible D gene TRBD2, 6 bases. CDR1 and CDR2 (germline): MNHNS, SASEGT. The CDR3 has 15 residues. The V and J ends lost 5 bases and 8 bases respectively, with 19 bases between them. This CDR3 is CASSPRPGSMDEQFF. The DNA of the CDR3 is TGTGCCAGCAGTCCCCGTCCCGGGAGTATGGATGAGCAGTTCTTC.

The J gene is TRBJ1-5, the V gene TRBV19; tentatively, D is TRBD1 (6 bases). Germline V gene sequence: CDR1 LNHDA, CDR2 SQIVND (reference sequence). The CDR3 extends over 16 amino acids. Between the trimmed V and J ends, which lost 7 bases and 3 bases, there was a span of 19 bases. The CDR3 loop is CASTPPTGAINQPQHF. CDR3 sequence (DNA): TGTGCCAGTACCCCCCCGACAGGAGCAATCAATCAGCCCCAGCATTTT.

This clone showed up just once. V and J are TRBV15 and TRBJ1-2; 7 bases fit TRBD1. This CDR3 region has 12 residues. Looked up from germline, CDR1 is LNHNV and CDR2 is YYDKDF (reference sequence). V was clipped by 7 bases and J by 3 bases; unmatched bases: 2. CDR3 DNA sequence: TGTGCCACCACCGGACAGGACTATGGCTACACCTTC. Translation gives CATTGQDYGYTF.

The V and J genes are TRBV30 and TRBJ1-1, with 7 bases aligning to TRBD1. Germline V lookup: CDR1 GTSNPN, CDR2 SVGIG (reference sequence). This CDR3 is built from 16 residues. With V trimmed by 2 bases and J by 7 bases, 16 bases remained unmatched. The CDR3 sequence is CAWSSLRRGLKVEAFF. The CDR3 DNA is TGTGCCTGGAGTTCCCTAAGAAGGGGGCTGAAGGTTGAAGCTTTCTTT.

This chain connects TRBV5-1 to TRBJ2-1, with a tentative D call TRBD1 (5 bases). The CDR3 has 16 residues. V was trimmed by 4 bases and J by 6 bases, leaving 20 bases between them. Germline lookup yields CDR1 SGHRS and CDR2 YFSETQ. Here the CDR3 reads CASSPQTVGGVNEQFF. The CDR3 coding sequence is TGCGCCAGCAGCCCCCAGACAGTTGGTGGGGTCAATGAGCAGTTCTTC.

This clone has just one count. The chain links TRBV25-1 to TRBJ2-7; 11 nucleotides align to TRBD2. J was trimmed by 3 bases and V by 4 bases; bases with no gene match: 8. This CDR3 comprises 16 residues. The germline gives CDR1 MGHDK, CDR2 SYGVNS. As DNA, the CDR3 is TGTGCCAGCAGTGCGGGACTAGCGGAACCTTACTACGAGCAGTACTTC. Its protein product is CASSAGLAEPYYEQYF.

The chain couples TRBV4-3 to TRBJ1-2; D is ambiguous. CDR3 length: 14 amino acids. Looked up from germline, CDR1 is LGHNA and CDR2 is YSLEER. Trimming took off 4 bases at V and 4 bases at J, with 13 bases between the two ends. For the CDR3, the DNA is TGCGCCAGCAGCCGATTCGGGCAAGGCTATGGCTACACCTTC. It specifies CASSRFGQGYGYTF.

Of note for this clone: Other DNA sequences in this sample translate to the same CDR3. The chain joins TRBV5-1 to TRBJ2-1, with 7 bases lining up with TRBD1. Germline trimming cut 4 bases from V and 4 bases from J; bases unmatched to any gene: 5. Per the germline V gene, CDR1 is SGHRS and CDR2 is YFSETQ. This CDR3 has 14 amino acids. CDR3 amino acids: CASSLGQVYNEQFF. The CDR3 DNA reads TGCGCCAGCAGCCTCGGACAGGTTTACAATGAGCAGTTCTTC.